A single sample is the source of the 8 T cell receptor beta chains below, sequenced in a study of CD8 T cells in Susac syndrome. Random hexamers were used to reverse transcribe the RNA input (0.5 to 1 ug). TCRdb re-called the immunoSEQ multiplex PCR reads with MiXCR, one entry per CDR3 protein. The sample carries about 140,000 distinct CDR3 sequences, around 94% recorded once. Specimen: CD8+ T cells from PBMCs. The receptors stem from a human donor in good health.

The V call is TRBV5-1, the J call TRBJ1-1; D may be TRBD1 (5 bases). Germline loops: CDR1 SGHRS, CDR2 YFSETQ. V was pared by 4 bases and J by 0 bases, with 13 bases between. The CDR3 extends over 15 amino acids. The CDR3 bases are TGCGCCAGCAGCCCGATGACAGAGATGAACACTGAAGCTTTCTTT. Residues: CASSPMTEMNTEAFF.

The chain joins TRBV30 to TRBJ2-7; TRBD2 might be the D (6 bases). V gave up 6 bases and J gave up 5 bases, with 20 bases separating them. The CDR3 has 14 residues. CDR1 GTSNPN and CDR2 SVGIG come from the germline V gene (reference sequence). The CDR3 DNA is TGTGCCTGCCCTCGGGTGGAGGGTGGGCACGAGCAGTACTTC. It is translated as CACPRVEGGHEQYF.

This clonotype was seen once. The CDR3 region is CASSLDTGVREQYF. CDR3 coding DNA: TGCGCCAGCAGCTTGGACACAGGGGTTCGCGAGCAGTACTTC. The rearrangement joins TRBV5-1 to TRBJ2-7; TRBD1 aligns across 7 bases. The CDR3 runs to 14 residues. CDR1 and CDR2 (germline): SGHRS, YFSETQ. The J segment lost 6 bases and the V segment lost 0 bases, leaving 6 bases of the junction unmatched.

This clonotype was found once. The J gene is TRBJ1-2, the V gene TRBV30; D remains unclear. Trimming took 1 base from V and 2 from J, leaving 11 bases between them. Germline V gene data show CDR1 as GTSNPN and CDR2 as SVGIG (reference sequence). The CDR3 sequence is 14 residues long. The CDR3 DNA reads TGTGCCTGGAGTGGGTCAGGAGTCAACTATGGCTACACCTTC. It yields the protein CAWSGSGVNYGYTF.

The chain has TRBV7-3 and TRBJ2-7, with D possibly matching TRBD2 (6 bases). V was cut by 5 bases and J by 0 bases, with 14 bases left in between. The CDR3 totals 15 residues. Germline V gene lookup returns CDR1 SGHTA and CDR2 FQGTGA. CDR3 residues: CASSPHPGLSYEQYF. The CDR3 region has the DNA TGTGCCAGCAGCCCCCACCCGGGACTCTCCTACGAGCAGTACTTC.

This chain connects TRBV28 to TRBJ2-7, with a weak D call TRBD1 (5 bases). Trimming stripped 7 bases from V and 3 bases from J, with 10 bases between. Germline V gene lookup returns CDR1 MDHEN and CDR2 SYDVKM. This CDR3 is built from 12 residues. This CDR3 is CASTGRDYEQYF. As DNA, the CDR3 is TGTGCCAGCACAGGGCGCGACTACGAGCAGTACTTC.

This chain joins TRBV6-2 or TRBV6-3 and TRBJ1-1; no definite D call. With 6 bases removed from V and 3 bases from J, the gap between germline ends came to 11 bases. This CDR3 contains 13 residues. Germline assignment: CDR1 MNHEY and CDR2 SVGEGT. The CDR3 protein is CASRPTWDTEAFF. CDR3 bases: TGTGCCAGCAGGCCGACTTGGGACACTGAAGCTTTCTTT.

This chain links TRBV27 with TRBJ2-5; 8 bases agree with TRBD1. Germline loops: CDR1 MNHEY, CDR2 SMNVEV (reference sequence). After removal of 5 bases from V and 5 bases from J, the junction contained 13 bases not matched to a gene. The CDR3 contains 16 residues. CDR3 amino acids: CASSPHPQGARETQYF. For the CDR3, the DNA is TGTGCCAGCAGTCCTCACCCTCAGGGGGCGCGCGAGACCCAGTACTTC.